This T cell receptor beta chain was recorded in a study of monozygotic twins with inflammatory bowel disease. TCRdb re-called the 5' RACE reads and catalogs CDR3 proteins one per entry, DNA excluded. The sample data list 300,000 to 400,000 distinct CDR3 sequences. The CDR3 is made up of 12 amino acids. CDR1 and CDR2 (germline): MDHEN, SYDVKM. About this clonotype itself: Antigen: not known.

Findings and caveats of the study: In these data, no single strong IBD-associated signal or clonotype received support. Varied immunosuppressive treatments among patients may have increased repertoire variability.

Researchers isolated total RNA from whole blood without sorting T cells. The J gene is TRBJ2-1, the V gene TRBV28. This clonotype originated in a human donor with ulcerative colitis or Crohn's disease, or a healthy co-twin of an affected twin (not recorded which). Material for sequencing was blood. The CDR3 loop reads CASSGRNNEQFF.